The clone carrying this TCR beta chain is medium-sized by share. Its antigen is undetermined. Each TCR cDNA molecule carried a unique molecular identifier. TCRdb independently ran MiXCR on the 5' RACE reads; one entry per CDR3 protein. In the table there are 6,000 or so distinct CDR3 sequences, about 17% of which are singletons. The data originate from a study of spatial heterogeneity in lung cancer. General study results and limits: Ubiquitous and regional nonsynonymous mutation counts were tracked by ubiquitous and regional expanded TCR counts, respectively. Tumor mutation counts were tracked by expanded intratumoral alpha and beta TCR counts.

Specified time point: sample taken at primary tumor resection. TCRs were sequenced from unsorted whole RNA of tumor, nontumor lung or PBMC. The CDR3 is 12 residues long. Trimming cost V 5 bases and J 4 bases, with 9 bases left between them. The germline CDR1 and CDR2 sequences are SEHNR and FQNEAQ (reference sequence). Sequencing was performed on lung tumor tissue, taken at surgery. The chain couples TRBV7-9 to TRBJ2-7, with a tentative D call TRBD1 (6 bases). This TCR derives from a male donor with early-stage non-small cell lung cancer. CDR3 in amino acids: CASSPTGYEQYF. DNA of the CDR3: TGTGCCAGCAGCCCTACAGGGTACGAGCAGTACTTC.